The present TCR beta chain was sequenced within a study of T cell responses to AZD1222 COVID-19 vaccine. Concerning this clone itself: What it binds is not known.

Germline V gene sequence: CDR1 SQVTM, CDR2 ANQGSEA. This CDR3 has 10 residues. Trimming cost V 5 bases and J 8 bases, with 9 bases left between them. Study outcomes and limitations: Spike was spanned by vaccine-associated CD4 TCRs, which were dominant at 160-218 and 743-854. Nearly half of spike-specific TCRs reportedly go after variant regions that carry no mutations. Donor demographics were predominantly white British with a female majority; clonal diversity may be underestimated. Increases in Spike-specific TCR breadth and depth were seen after two AZD1222 doses.

Only in-frame clones appear in the TCRdb table, and some are missing; sequencing was by immunoSEQ multiplex PCR. The sample shows 140,000 to 150,000 clones, 93% of them seen only once. The sample was peripheral blood, taken on day 0 of AZD1222 vaccination. The source of this sequence is an adult in good health. V is TRBV29-1 and J is TRBJ1-1, with no clear D. CDR3 in amino acids: CSVFIVEAFF. The CDR3 DNA sequence: TGCAGCGTTTTCATAGTAGAAGCTTTCTTT.